This entry lists 29 T cell receptor beta chains sequenced from one sample in a study of blood T cell repertoires in COVID-19. Only in-frame clones appear in the TCRdb table, and some are missing; sequencing was by immunoSEQ multiplex PCR. Of 150,000 to 200,000 clones in the sample, about 82% are singletons; the top ten hold roughly 5.1%. Sequencing input: peripheral blood. Receptor source: a woman aged 25-40 years with acute or convalescent COVID-19.

This chain connects TRBV14 to TRBJ2-3; D possibly corresponds to TRBD1 (5 bases). The CDR3 has 13 amino acids. V was shortened by 11 bases and J by 0 bases, with 12 bases between the two germline ends. Germline values: CDR1 SGHDN, CDR2 FVKESK. The DNA for the CDR3 is TGTGCCGTAAAAGGGGCTAGCACAGATACGCAGTATTTT. It is translated as CAVKGASTDTQYF.

V usage is TRBV5-1 and J usage is TRBJ2-7; tentatively, D is TRBD2 (6 bases). Per the germline V gene, CDR1 is SGHRS and CDR2 is YFSETQ. The CDR3 has 15 amino acids. Deletions cut 6 bases from V and 0 bases from J, with 16 bases between. The CDR3 region is CASKAGRKSSYEQYF. CDR3 coding DNA: TGCGCCAGCAAAGCGGGCAGGAAGAGCTCCTACGAGCAGTACTTC.

The J gene is TRBJ1-4, the V gene TRBV3-1 (or the pseudogene TRBV3-2); TRBD1 might be the D (6 bases). Germline-derived CDR1 and CDR2 are LGHDT and YNNKEL (reference sequence). This CDR3 is built from 14 residues. Trimming took 3 bases from V and 5 from J, leaving 10 bases between them. CDR3 residues: CASSQLDRNEKLFF. The CDR3 DNA sequence: TGTGCCAGCAGCCAGTTAGACAGGAATGAAAAACTGTTTTTT.

The V gene is TRBV4-2, the J gene TRBJ1-1; 8 bases are shared with TRBD1. CDR1 and CDR2 (germline): LGHNA, YNFKEQ. With 0 bases clipped from V and 2 bases from J, the junction kept 8 bases outside the gene matches. The CDR3 spans 17 residues. In DNA form, the CDR3 reads TGTGCCAGCAGCCAAGATCGGGCCGGACAGGGAAACACTGAAGCTTTCTTT. It is translated as CASSQDRAGQGNTEAFF.

This chain connects TRBV6-1 to TRBJ2-3; TRBD2 aligns across 8 bases. Germline V gene data show CDR1 as MNHNS and CDR2 as SASEGT. J lost 2 bases, V lost 1 base, and 2 bases had no gene match. The CDR3 consists of 15 residues. CDR3 protein: CASSEGTSPTDTQYF. Here the CDR3 DNA reads TGTGCCAGCAGTGAAGGGACTAGCCCCACAGATACGCAGTATTTT.

Only one count was recorded for this clone. The CDR3 loop is CASRTYSDRAQAFF. DNA for the CDR3: TGTGCCAGCAGGACCTACTCTGACAGGGCCCAAGCTTTCTTT. The chain couples TRBV28 to TRBJ1-1; 7 bases agree with TRBD1. V shed 6 bases, J shed 9 bases, and the junction held 13 bases outside the gene matches. The CDR3 totals 14 residues. CDR1 and CDR2 from the germline V gene are MDHEN and SYDVKM.

J is TRBJ2-5 and V is TRBV5-1; TRBD2 matches 10 bases. Germline CDR1 SGHRS, CDR2 YFSETQ. This CDR3 is 17 amino acids long. V was pared by 6 bases and J by 3 bases, with 14 bases of the junction left unmatched. The CDR3 region is CASNPLGSSGGKETQYF. For the CDR3, the DNA is TGCGCCAGCAACCCACTGGGGTCTAGCGGGGGTAAAGAGACCCAGTACTTC.

This sequence joins TRBV28 and TRBJ2-7, with D possibly being TRBD1 (5 bases). Germline CDR1 MDHEN, CDR2 SYDVKM. Trimming took off 3 bases at V and 5 bases at J, with 14 bases between the two ends. This CDR3 is built from 14 residues. In DNA, the CDR3 is TGTGCCAGCAGTTTTAGGCTGGGGCAGGACGAGCAGTACTTC. The encoded protein is CASSFRLGQDEQYF.

The chain links TRBV10-3 to TRBJ2-1; 9 nucleotides match TRBD1. The J segment lost 10 bases and the V segment lost 5 bases, leaving 6 bases of the junction unmatched. This CDR3 spans 13 amino acids. CDR1 is ENHRY, CDR2 SYGVKD, per germline. CDR3 sequence reads: CAISRTGALEQFF. CDR3 sequence (DNA): TGTGCCATCAGTCGGACAGGGGCTTTAGAGCAGTTCTTC.

This sequence joins TRBV5-1 and TRBJ2-5; TRBD1 is a possible D gene (6 bases). CDR1 is SGHRS, CDR2 YFSETQ, per germline. V was pared by 4 bases and J by 5 bases, with 21 bases between. The CDR3 runs 16 residues. The CDR3 DNA reads as TGCGCCAGCAGCCCGTGGACAGTCGGAAAAGTGGAGACCCAGTACTTC. Amino acids: CASSPWTVGKVETQYF.

CDR3: CASSQDPSGRVNEQFF. CDR3 in DNA: TGCGCCAGCAGCCAAGATCCTAGCGGGAGAGTGAATGAGCAGTTCTTC. The chain uses TRBV4-3 and TRBJ2-1; 10 nucleotides line up with TRBD2. V was pared by 0 bases and J by 7 bases, with 6 bases of the junction left unmatched. This CDR3 contains 16 residues. Germline V gene lookup returns CDR1 LGHNA and CDR2 YSLEER.

The chain carries TRBV3-1 (or the pseudogene TRBV3-2) and TRBJ1-1; D is unresolved. The CDR3 contains 14 residues. V gave up 2 bases and J gave up 8 bases, with 15 bases separating them. From germline, CDR1 is LGHDT and CDR2 YNNKEL (reference sequence). Here the CDR3 reads CASSQFAGSGEAFF. The CDR3 DNA sequence: TGTGCCAGCAGCCAATTTGCGGGTTCGGGGGAAGCTTTCTTT.

This chain connects TRBV7-9 to TRBJ2-5, with D possibly matching TRBD2 (7 bases). The CDR3 runs 15 residues. The V gene's germline CDR1 is SEHNR and CDR2 FQNEAQ (reference sequence). Trimming removed 2 bases from V and 5 bases from J, with 15 bases in between. In DNA, the CDR3 is TGTGCCAGCAGCTTACTCGGCGGGGGCAAGGAGACCCAGTACTTC. This gives the protein CASSLLGGGKETQYF. The variable domain in full, with the rest retrieved from reference TRBV7-9 and TRBJ2-5, is DTGVSQNPRHKITKRGQNVTFRCDPISEHNRLYWYRQTLGQGPEFLTYFQNEAQLEKSRLLSDRFSAERPKGSFSTLEIQRTEQGDSAMYLCASSLLGGGKETQYFGPGTRLLVL.

On this clone: Other DNA sequences in the same sample also yield this CDR3. The V and J genes are TRBV11-2 and TRBJ2-2; D uncertain. V was shortened by 5 bases and J by 1 base, with 8 bases between the two germline ends. The germline gives CDR1 SGHAT, CDR2 FQNNGV. The CDR3 has 14 residues. Here the CDR3 reads CASSPAGNTGELFF. The CDR3 DNA is TGTGCCAGCAGCCCCGCCGGGAACACCGGGGAGCTGTTTTTT.

The chain joins TRBV6-5 to TRBJ2-4, with D perhaps matching TRBD2 (5 bases). The CDR3 spans 12 residues. Deletions cut 9 bases from V and 6 bases from J, with 12 bases between. Germline V gene lookup returns CDR1 MNHEY and CDR2 SVGAGI. CDR3 residues: CASNGGGNIQYF. Written as DNA, the CDR3 is TGTGCCAGTAACGGCGGAGGAAACATTCAGTACTTC.

This sequence joins TRBV5-4 and TRBJ2-5, with 11 bases that match TRBD2. The V gene's germline CDR1 is SGHNT and CDR2 YYREEE (reference sequence). The CDR3 is 16 residues long. Germline trimming cut 0 bases from V and 2 bases from J; bases unmatched to any gene: 3. Written as DNA, the CDR3 is TGTGCCAGCAGCTTGGTTCTAGCGGGGGGACAAGAGACCCAGTACTTC. As protein: CASSLVLAGGQETQYF.

This clone was seen just once. The V and J genes are TRBV5-6 and TRBJ1-3; 9 bases are shared with TRBD1. The ends lost 5 bases at V and 2 bases at J; junction bases unmatched: 5. The germline V gene encodes CDR1 SGHDT and CDR2 YYEEEE. CDR3 length: 15 residues. Written as DNA, the CDR3 is TGTGCCAGCAGTCACGGACAGGGGACTGGAAACACCATATATTTT. This sequence encodes CASSHGQGTGNTIYF.

The CDR3 protein is CATRGGNEQFF. The CDR3 bases are TGTGCCACCCGGGGGGGGAATGAGCAGTTCTTC. This chain uses TRBV19 with TRBJ2-1; 8 bases map to TRBD2. CDR3 size: 11 residues. The trim removed 10 bases at V and 7 bases at J, leaving 3 bases unmatched. Germline V gene data show CDR1 as LNHDA and CDR2 as SQIVND (reference sequence). Full variable domain (outside the CDR3, taken from reference TRBV19 and TRBJ2-1): DGGITQSPKYLFRKEGQNVTLSCEQNLNHDAMYWYRQDPGQGLRLIYYSQIVNDFQKGDIAEGYSVSREKKESFPLTVTSAQKNPTAFYLCATRGGNEQFFGPGTRLTVL.

The genes are TRBV29-1 and TRBJ1-4; possibly TRBD1 for D (6 bases). The CDR3 consists of 16 residues. Trimming took off 7 bases at V and 0 bases at J, with 18 bases between the two ends. Germline V gives CDR1 SQVTM, CDR2 ANQGSEA. CDR3 sequence reads: CSAKRDTGATNEKLFF. Written as DNA, the CDR3 is TGCAGCGCTAAACGGGACACCGGAGCAACTAATGAAAAACTGTTTTTT.

The chain is built from TRBV12-3 or TRBV12-4 and TRBJ1-1; D is possibly TRBD1 (5 bases). The CDR3 runs to 12 residues. Trimming took 2 bases from V and 6 from J, leaving 7 bases between them. The DNA for the CDR3 is TGTGCCAGCAGTTTATGGGGCCCTGAAGCTTTCTTT. Translation gives CASSLWGPEAFF.

The rearrangement uses TRBV27 and TRBJ1-1; D is possibly TRBD1 (6 bases). CDR3 length: 15 amino acids. Trimming pared 4 bases from V and 1 base from J, leaving 13 bases between. Germline V gene sequence: CDR1 MNHEY, CDR2 SMNVEV (reference sequence). Here the CDR3 reads CASSSDGQTNTEAFF. For the CDR3, the DNA is TGTGCCAGCAGTTCCGACGGACAGACGAACACTGAAGCTTTCTTT.

The CDR3 sequence: CATRLARGEQFF. The CDR3 DNA is TGTGCCACCCGACTAGCGCGAGGTGAGCAGTTCTTC. The J gene is TRBJ2-1, the V gene TRBV5-4; 8 nucleotides agree with TRBD2. The J segment lost 9 bases and the V segment lost 9 bases, leaving 8 bases of the junction unmatched. The V gene's germline CDR1 is SGHNT and CDR2 YYREEE (reference sequence). The CDR3 length is 12 residues.

V and J are TRBV28 and TRBJ1-2; 8 nucleotides align to TRBD1. The CDR3 runs 15 residues. Germline CDR1 MDHEN, CDR2 SYDVKM. The J segment lost 2 bases and the V segment lost 6 bases, leaving 8 bases of the junction unmatched. In DNA form, the CDR3 reads TGTGCCAGCAGACCGATCGGACAGGGAAACTATGGCTACACCTTC. Its protein product is CASRPIGQGNYGYTF.

This chain links TRBV2 with TRBJ1-2; TRBD1 aligns across 9 bases. The CDR3 has 17 amino acids. V lost 5 bases, J lost 2 bases, and 12 bases stayed unmatched. CDR1 is SNHLY and CDR2 is FYNNEI in the germline V gene. The CDR3 DNA follows: TGTGCCAGCAGTCTAACCTTTTCGGGACAGGGAAACTATGGCTACACCTTC. Translation: CASSLTFSGQGNYGYTF.

The chain has TRBV19 and TRBJ2-1, with TRBD2 matching 9 bases. The CDR3 length is 14 residues. J was trimmed by 7 bases and V by 3 bases; bases with no gene match: 4. CDR1 is LNHDA, CDR2 SQIVND, per germline (reference sequence). The DNA of the CDR3 is TGTGCCAGTAGTATGGGACTAGCCAGGAATGAGCAGTTCTTC. Translation: CASSMGLARNEQFF.

This clone was found a few times. V is TRBV5-1 and J is TRBJ1-1; 10 bases are a match to TRBD1. CDR1 SGHRS and CDR2 YFSETQ come from the germline V gene. This CDR3 has 16 amino acids. V lost 3 bases to trimming and J lost 8 bases; unmatched junction nucleotides: 13. The CDR3 DNA follows: TGCGCCAGCAGCTCCGGACAGGGGGGCCCAAGGGGCGAAGCTTTCTTT. It translates to CASSSGQGGPRGEAFF.

V and J are TRBV7-3 and TRBJ1-1; TRBD1 agrees at 9 bases. The ends lost 4 bases at V and 9 bases at J; junction bases unmatched: 6. Germline V gene sequence: CDR1 SGHTA, CDR2 FQGTGA. This CDR3 has 13 residues. CDR3 bases: TGTGCCAGCAGCTACGCTGACAGGGGGAAAGCTTTCTTT. Protein product: CASSYADRGKAFF.

This chain joins TRBV3-1 (or the pseudogene TRBV3-2) and TRBJ2-5, with 7 bases aligning to TRBD1. Losses at the gene ends were 3 bases for V and 4 bases for J; bases not matched to a gene: 8. The CDR3 loop spans 15 amino acids. Germline-derived CDR1 and CDR2 are LGHDT and YNNKEL (reference sequence). The CDR3 reads CASSHTQGEGETQYF. The CDR3 nucleotides are TGTGCCAGCAGCCACACCCAGGGGGAAGGAGAGACCCAGTACTTC.

The rearrangement links TRBV27 to TRBJ2-7; TRBD1 aligns across 7 bases. In germline, CDR1 is MNHEY, CDR2 SMNVEV (reference sequence). CDR3 size: 13 residues. Unmatched junction bases numbered 4, after V lost 0 bases and J lost 8 bases. For the CDR3, the DNA is TGTGCCAGCAGTTTATCTCAGGGGGTTCAGCAGTACTTC. It codes for CASSLSQGVQQYF.